Listed here are 14 T cell receptor beta chains from one sample, sequenced in a study of T cell changes during pregnancy in multiple sclerosis. Generated by immunoSEQ multiplex PCR, the TCRdb table keeps only in-frame clones and is missing some. The sample lists some 85,000 clones, nearly 95% occurring once. The source material was peripheral blood, sampled in the second trimester of pregnancy. The receptors come from a female donor with multiple sclerosis, enrolled in a pregnancy study.

The chain carries TRBV4-1 and TRBJ2-2; the match to TRBD1 covers 10 bases. Germline CDR1 and CDR2: MGHRA and YSYEKL. J lost 6 bases, V lost 3 bases, and 4 bases had no gene match. CDR3 length: 15 amino acids. The CDR3 spells CASSHRTGGSGELFF. The DNA of the CDR3 is TGCGCCAGCAGCCACCGGACAGGGGGTTCCGGGGAGCTGTTTTTT.

CDR3 DNA sequence: TGTGCCAGTTGGCAGGGTGGTGAGCAGTTCTTC. Protein product: CASWQGGEQFF. The chain joins TRBV19 to TRBJ2-1, with D perhaps TRBD1 (5 bases). Trimming took 8 bases from V and 9 from J, leaving 11 bases between them. There are 11 residues in the CDR3. Germline V gene data show CDR1 as LNHDA and CDR2 as SQIVND (reference sequence).

This clone was found once. V usage is TRBV5-1 and J usage is TRBJ2-7, with D possibly matching TRBD2 (6 bases). CDR3 length equals 15 residues. V lost 3 bases and J lost 1, with 14 bases in between. Germline V gives CDR1 SGHRS, CDR2 YFSETQ. The CDR3 spells CASSSSGVGSYEQYF. In DNA, the CDR3 is TGCGCCAGCAGCTCTTCGGGAGTGGGGTCCTACGAGCAGTACTTC. The whole variable domain, remainder taken from reference TRBV5-1 and TRBJ2-7, is KAGVTQTPRYLIKTRGQQVTLSCSPISGHRSVSWYQQTPGQGLQFLFEYFSETQRNKGNFPGRFSGRQFSNSRSEMNVSTLELGDSALYLCASSSSGVGSYEQYFGPGTRLTVT.

The rearrangement joins TRBV13 to TRBJ2-7, with 9 positions matching TRBD2. CDR1 and CDR2 from the germline V gene are PRHDT and FYEKMQ (reference sequence). The CDR3 extends over 12 amino acids. V dropped 7 bases and J dropped 7; count of bases not matched to a gene: 5. The CDR3 is CASKTSGREQYF. Here the CDR3 DNA reads TGTGCCAGCAAGACTAGCGGTCGGGAGCAGTACTTC.

CDR3 in amino acids: CASSQDRQGNQPQHF. The CDR3, as DNA: TGTGCCAGCAGCCAAGATCGACAGGGCAATCAGCCCCAGCATTTT. The V and J genes are TRBV4-2 and TRBJ1-5; tentatively, D is TRBD1 (6 bases). CDR1 and CDR2 (germline): LGHNA, YNFKEQ. The CDR3 length is 15 residues. Trimming shortened V by 0 bases and J by 2 bases, and 8 bases separated the two germline ends.

The chain links TRBV7-9 to TRBJ2-2; D is perhaps TRBD1 (5 bases). The CDR3 extends over 14 amino acids. In germline, CDR1 is SEHNR, CDR2 FQNEAQ (reference sequence). The DNA of the CDR3 is TGTGGCGCCCCGTTGACAGACAACACCGGGGAGCTGTTTTTT. It is translated as CGAPLTDNTGELFF.

The chain has TRBV5-1 and TRBJ2-2; perhaps TRBD2 as D (5 bases). This CDR3 spans 16 amino acids. The V gene lost 9 bases and the J gene lost 5 bases, with 23 bases spanning the gap. Germline V CDR1 and CDR2: SGHRS, YFSETQ. The CDR3 protein is CATKPSGTFRTGELFF. The CDR3 nucleotides are TGCGCCACCAAACCTTCGGGAACATTTCGGACCGGGGAGCTGTTTTTT.

The V call is TRBV7-9, the J call TRBJ2-7; TRBD2 agrees at 8 bases. The ends lost 2 bases at V and 4 bases at J; junction bases unmatched: 10. The CDR3 length is 16 residues. The germline V gene encodes CDR1 SEHNR and CDR2 FQNEAQ (reference sequence). The CDR3 bases are TGTGCCAGCAGCTTATGGGGTAGGAGCGGGAGTTACGAGCAGTACTTC. Its protein product is CASSLWGRSGSYEQYF.

This chain joins TRBV7-9 and TRBJ1-1; 8 bases agree with TRBD1. Germline CDR1 is SEHNR and CDR2 is FQNEAQ (reference sequence). V lost 4 bases, J lost 5 bases, and 9 bases stayed unmatched. This CDR3 contains 15 residues. CDR3 residues: CASSSPLTGGTEAFF. The CDR3 DNA reads as TGTGCCAGCAGCTCCCCTCTTACAGGGGGGACTGAAGCTTTCTTT.

V and J are TRBV5-1 and TRBJ1-4, with 8 bases matching TRBD1. Germline lookup yields CDR1 SGHRS and CDR2 YFSETQ. J lost 3 bases, V lost 4 bases, and 2 bases had no gene match. The CDR3 sequence is 14 residues long. In DNA, the CDR3 is TGCGCCAGCAGCAGACAGGGGCCTAATGAAAAACTGTTTTTT. It codes for CASSRQGPNEKLFF.

This chain links TRBV7-2 with TRBJ1-5; TRBD1 might be the D (6 bases). CDR1 is SGHTA and CDR2 is FQGNSA in the germline V gene. Trimming cost V 1 base and J 3 bases, with 22 bases left between them. The CDR3 loop spans 19 amino acids. The DNA for the CDR3 is TGTGCCAGCAGCTTAGTCTCGAGTGGGGCAGGGGCCATCAATCAGCCCCAGCATTTT. Protein: CASSLVSSGAGAINQPQHF. The full variable domain, completed using reference TRBV7-2 and TRBJ1-5, is GAGVSQSPSNKVTEKGKDVELRCDPISGHTALYWYRQSLGQGLEFLIYFQGNSAPDKSGLPSDRFSAERTGGSVSTLTIQRTQQEDSAVYLCASSLVSSGAGAINQPQHFGDGTRLSIL.

The chain is built from TRBV2 and TRBJ2-7, with 8 nucleotides matching TRBD1. Germline CDR1 is SNHLY and CDR2 is FYNNEI. Losses at the gene ends were 5 bases for V and 6 bases for J; bases not matched to a gene: 6. The CDR3 runs 13 residues. This CDR3 is CASSLTGVAEQYF. The CDR3 DNA reads TGTGCCAGCAGTTTGACAGGGGTAGCCGAGCAGTACTTC.

The V call is TRBV29-1, the J call TRBJ2-5, with 10 bases fitting TRBD1. This CDR3 region has 12 residues. Trimming took 6 bases from V and 4 from J; bases not matched to a gene: 2. In germline, CDR1 is SQVTM, CDR2 ANQGSEA. The CDR3 sequence: CSVRTGGETQYF. The DNA for the CDR3 is TGCAGCGTAAGGACAGGGGGAGAGACCCAGTACTTC.

CDR3 nucleotides: TGTGCCAGCAGACAGTCCTACGAGCAGTACTTC. Translating gives CASRQSYEQYF. The V call is TRBV21-1, the J call TRBJ2-7; the D call of TRBD1 is as the table states it, not checked on the DNA. TRBV21-1 is labeled a pseudogene. The CDR3 is made up of 11 amino acids.